The 12 T cell receptor beta chains listed next were all sequenced from one sample in a study of glioma-infiltrating T cells. TCR alpha and beta CDR3 regions were amplified from RNA using iRepertoire nested multiplex PCR. One entry per CDR3 protein, called by TCRdb with MiXCR from the multiplex PCR reads. The repertoire holds about 89,000 distinct CDR3 sequences, with around a quarter as singletons. The sequenced sample consisted of glioma tissue, nonneoplastic brain tissue, or PBMCs (not recorded which). The receptors shown here come from a human donor with low-grade glioma or glioblastoma, undergoing nonglioma brain surgery, or in good health (not recorded which).

The rearrangement uses TRBV7-9 and TRBJ1-1; 9 bases are shared with TRBD1. J gave up 6 bases and V 3 bases, and 2 bases lay outside the gene matches. The germline CDR1 and CDR2 sequences are SEHNR and FQNEAQ (reference sequence). The CDR3 sequence is 13 residues long. The CDR3 coding sequence is TGTGCCAGCAGCTTTGGACAGGGGCCTGAAGCTTTCTTT. Protein: CASSFGQGPEAFF.

This clonotype was seen ten or more times. CDR3 DNA sequence: TGCAGTGCTACACCTACTTTGAACACTGAAGCTTTCTTT. Amino acid sequence: CSATPTLNTEAFF. The V gene is TRBV20-1, the J gene TRBJ1-1; D remains ambiguous. Germline CDR1 DFQATT, CDR2 SNEGSKA (reference sequence). The CDR3 spans 13 residues. The germline V and J ends were trimmed by 4 bases and 0 bases, with 9 bases remaining between them.

This clonotype was detected ten times or more. The V gene is TRBV20-1, the J gene TRBJ1-2; TRBD1 is a possible D gene (5 bases). Germline loops: CDR1 DFQATT, CDR2 SNEGSKA (reference sequence). Trimming removed 7 bases at V and 6 bases at J, with 18 bases between. The CDR3 has 13 residues. Here the CDR3 DNA reads TGCAGTGTTGGGGGGGTGAGGGGTGATGGCTACACCTTC. Translation gives CSVGGVRGDGYTF.

The genes are TRBV7-2 and TRBJ2-6; no clear D. CDR1 is SGHTA, CDR2 FQGNSA, per germline. This CDR3 has 14 amino acids. V was clipped by 5 bases and J by 4 bases, with 9 bases between them. CDR3 in amino acids: CASSVPPGANVLTF. Here the CDR3 DNA reads TGTGCCAGCAGCGTCCCCCCCGGGGCCAACGTCCTGACTTTC.

This clonotype has more than one count but fewer than ten. The V and J genes are TRBV3-1 and TRBJ2-1; TRBD1 aligns across 7 bases. Germline-derived CDR1 and CDR2 are LGHDT and YNNKEL (reference sequence). V was pared by 4 bases and J by 4 bases, with 10 bases of the junction left unmatched. This CDR3 has 16 residues. The DNA of the CDR3 is TGTGCCAGCAGCCTGGCTGGGTGGGACAGTTACAATGAGCAGTTCTTC. It yields the protein CASSLAGWDSYNEQFF.

This clonotype was detected ten times or more. The rearrangement joins TRBV20-1 to TRBJ1-5, with 7 bases lining up with TRBD1. This CDR3 is 13 amino acids long. After removal of 4 bases from V and 5 bases from J, the junction contained 5 bases not matched to a gene. CDR1 and CDR2 (germline): DFQATT, SNEGSKA (reference sequence). The CDR3 region has the DNA TGCAGTGCTACTGGGGACAGCCATCAGCCCCAGCATTTT. Encoded protein: CSATGDSHQPQHF.

This clonotype was recorded many times. The chain employs TRBV6-1 and TRBJ2-7; 8 bases line up with TRBD1. The CDR3 covers 15 residues. Germline-derived CDR1 and CDR2 are MNHNS and SASEGT. J lost 2 bases, V lost 5 bases, and 8 bases had no gene match. The CDR3 nucleotides are TGTGCCAGCAGTCCGCAGACGACAGGGGCCTACGAGCAGTACTTC. Amino acid sequence: CASSPQTTGAYEQYF.

The sample holds a few counts of this clonotype. The CDR3 DNA is TGTGCCAGCAGCCAACGGGGGGGGTACTACGAGCAGTACTTC. Its translation is CASSQRGGYYEQYF. The rearrangement joins TRBV14 to TRBJ2-7; 8 nucleotides align to TRBD2. The V gene end was trimmed by 2 bases and the J gene end by 3 bases; junction bases not matched to a gene: 3. The CDR3 sequence is 14 residues long. The germline CDR1 and CDR2 sequences are SGHDN and FVKESK.

This clonotype was seen a handful of times. CDR3 region: CASSPRTTTYEQYF. CDR3 coding DNA: TGTGCCAGCAGTCCGCGGACTACCACCTACGAGCAGTACTTC. The V gene is TRBV6-6, the J gene TRBJ2-7; tentative D call: TRBD2 (6 bases). CDR1 is MNHNY, CDR2 SVGAGI, per germline (reference sequence). Trimming took off 5 bases at V and 2 bases at J, with 13 bases between the two ends. The CDR3 covers 14 residues.

The rearrangement uses TRBV10-2 and TRBJ2-2; 10 bases fit TRBD2. Trimming cost V 11 bases and J 5 bases; bases outside gene matches: 14. Looked up from germline, CDR1 is WSHSY and CDR2 is SAAADI. The CDR3 extends over 16 amino acids. The CDR3 region has the DNA TGCGCCGGACGAATAGCGGGGGGCGGTGGGACCGGGGAGCTGTTTTTT. Translation gives CAGRIAGGGGTGELFF.

Only a few counts were recorded for this clonotype. This chain uses TRBV5-6 with TRBJ1-2; no clear D gene. The CDR3 totals 12 residues. CDR1 and CDR2 from the germline V gene are SGHDT and YYEEEE. V shed 3 bases and J shed 2 bases, with 5 bases lying between them. The CDR3 nucleotides read TGTGCCAGCAGCTACCCGAACTATGGCTACACCTTC. Amino acid sequence: CASSYPNYGYTF.

This clonotype was recorded at least ten times. CDR3 DNA sequence: TGTGCTAGTGGTCCACGGGGGGGGACGGCGAACACTGAAGCTTTCTTT. Amino acids: CASGPRGGTANTEAFF. The V call is TRBV12-5, the J call TRBJ1-1; D may be TRBD1 (5 bases). Germline values: CDR1 LGHNT, CDR2 FRNRAP. Trimming took 5 bases from V and 1 from J, leaving 17 bases between them. The CDR3 has 16 amino acids.